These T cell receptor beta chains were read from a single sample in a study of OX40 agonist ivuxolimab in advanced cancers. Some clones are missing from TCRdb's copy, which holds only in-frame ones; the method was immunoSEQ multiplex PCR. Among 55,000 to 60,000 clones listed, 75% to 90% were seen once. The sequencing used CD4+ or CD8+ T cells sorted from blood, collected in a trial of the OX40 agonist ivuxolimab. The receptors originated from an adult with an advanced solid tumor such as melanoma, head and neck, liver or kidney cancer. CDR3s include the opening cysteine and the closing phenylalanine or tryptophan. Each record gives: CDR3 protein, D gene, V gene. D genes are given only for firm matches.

CASSLSVRTSIYEQYF | TRBD2 | TRBV27
CASSPDRGSYGYTF | TRBD1 | TRBV5-4
CASSQDGVFRGYTF | - | TRBV5-6
CASSDVGGELFF | - | TRBV10-1
CASSSTEWAEAFF | - | TRBV7-9
CASSWRRQGDQPQHF | - | TRBV7-8
CASSIGRGTAYEQYF | - | TRBV19
CASNHINTGELFF | - | TRBV7-9
CASSEDRSSGNTIYF | - | TRBV21-1
CASSPPVGQGGINEQFF | - | TRBV18
CASRPGRTLDTQYF | - | TRBV7-8